Described below is a single T cell receptor beta chain sequence and its context. The data belong to a study of blood T cell repertoires in COVID-19. Turning to the study itself: The United States, Italy and Spain were the sources of the acute and convalescent COVID-19 samples.

The V end was cut by 1 base, the J end by 6 bases, with 15 bases between. The V gene's germline CDR1 is SEHNR and CDR2 FQNEAQ (reference sequence). CDR3 length: 16 amino acids. Source study methods: By means of reference gene primer amplification, nucleated cell counts were estimated. Profiling relied on immunoSEQ multiplex PCR, and the TCRdb table lists in-frame clones only, not all of them. The DNA gave D and trimming, while V, J and clone size come from that table. The table lists approximately 240,000 clones, nearly 85% of them singletons. The specimen sequenced was peripheral blood. The genes are TRBV7-9 and TRBJ1-4; no definite D call. The clonotype was recovered from a human donor in a cohort sampled during active COVID-19. CDR3 amino acids: CASSLGAGRPYEKLFF. CDR3 in DNA: TGTGCCAGCAGCTTAGGCGCGGGCAGACCATATGAAAAACTGTTTTTT.